This T cell receptor beta chain was identified during a study of blood T cell repertoires in COVID-19. Study-level information: Sites across the United States, Italy and Spain contributed samples from acute and convalescent COVID-19.

Libraries were prepared by immunoSEQ multiplex PCR; TCRdb keeps only in-frame clonotypes and omits some of them. The table shows 150,000 to 200,000 clones, with about nine tenths occurring only once. Germline V gene lookup returns CDR1 SGHNT and CDR2 YYREEE (reference sequence). The V end was cut by 1 base, the J end by 7 bases, with 5 bases between. This CDR3 has 11 amino acids. Grouping used clinical history reported by participants in a survey and questionnaire. Donors in Cohort 3 who had recovered were those with two negative PCRs, healthcare professional clearance, or resolution of their symptoms.

V usage is TRBV5-4 and J usage is TRBJ2-5; a weak D match, TRBD1 (5 bases). Sequencing input: PBMCs or T cells enriched from blood (not recorded which). This clonotype was sampled from a woman aged 30 to 39 who had recovered from COVID-19. CDR3 region: CASSLRGTQYF. Written as DNA, the CDR3 is TGTGCCAGCAGCTTGAGGGGGACCCAGTACTTC.